This T cell receptor beta chain was observed in a study of T cells after yellow fever vaccination. Study-wide findings and caveats: The study re-detected most primary-vaccination clones after the booster (about 96% CD4, 80% to 90% CD8).

They built TCR cDNA with 5'RACE template switching, a step that put in a universal primer site and UMIs. TCRdb used MiXCR to reprocess the 5' RACE reads, holding one entry per CDR3 protein. The profile shows hundreds of thousands of distinct CDR3 sequences, 8.5% to 9% of them singletons. V lost 4 bases and J lost 5, with 11 bases in between. The CDR3 length is 13 residues. Germline values: CDR1 SEHNR, CDR2 FQNEAQ (reference sequence). The table lists this clonotype with a few counts. Its specificity is not known. The rearrangement links TRBV7-9 to TRBJ1-2, with unresolved D. The sequencing here drew on PBMCs, taken on the day of the first yellow fever vaccination. The sequence came from a man younger than 35 who received the YFV17D yellow fever vaccine. CDR3 in DNA: TGTGCCAGCAGCTCCCAACCGGGTTATGGCTACACCTTC. It encodes CASSSQPGYGYTF.